The sample holds one count of the clone carrying this T cell receptor (beta chain). V was shortened by 1 base and J by 2 bases, with 13 bases between the two germline ends. From germline, CDR1 is SGHRS and CDR2 YFSETQ. The CDR3 has 17 residues. These data are taken from a study of blood T cell repertoires in COVID-19. Authors' analysis steps: For nucleated cells, counts were estimated from reference gene primer amplification. Method: immunoSEQ multiplex PCR; TCRdb's copy keeps in-frame clones and lacks some. The V and J calls and clone size were taken over from that table, and D and trimming were inferred from the DNA. The sample shows under 200,000 clones, about 80% of them seen only once.

The source is a man in his sixties with acute or convalescent COVID-19. V is TRBV5-1 and J is TRBJ2-6; D is possibly TRBD1 (6 bases). Sequencing input: peripheral blood. The CDR3 coding sequence is TGCGCCAGCAGCTTGACAGGGCAACGTGCTGGGGCCAACGTCCTGACTTTC. It specifies CASSLTGQRAGANVLTF.